The 4 T cell receptor beta chains listed next were all sequenced from one sample in a study of T-cell memory formation after mild COVID-19 (dated by TCRdb to 2020 to 2022). The library was generated by 5' RACE. TCRdb records Illumina NovaSeq 6000 as the sequencer. Clones were called with MiXCR by TCRdb after fastp trimmed the public reads at Q25, and only in-frame beta chains were retained. Entries that share a CDR3 protein sequence are merged under the most common genes and DNA. The sample yields about 390,000 distinct CDR3 sequences; about 15% were counted once. The top ten hold roughly 21% of the sample. The sequencing input was PBMCs or a T cell subset sorted from them (not recorded which). The receptor source for this set is a man younger than 30 who had mild COVID-19 (a few samples of this study predate the infection). The sample titles of this study are shuffled in the database, so cell type and time point are left out; the donor was told from shared clones.

The chain combines TRBV6-5 with TRBJ2-5, with 10 bases identical to TRBD2. The CDR3 loop spans 17 amino acids. The junction had 11 bases not matched to a gene; V was cut back by 6 bases and J by 1 base. From germline, CDR1 is MNHEY and CDR2 SVGAGI. CDR3 sequence reads: CASRPLGASGGQETQYF. CDR3 in DNA: TGTGCCAGCAGACCCTTGGGGGCTAGCGGGGGCCAAGAGACCCAGTACTTC.

This clonotype was counted between two and nine times. V and J are TRBV27 and TRBJ2-1; D possibly corresponds to TRBD1 (5 bases). This CDR3 region has 15 residues. V dropped 5 bases and J dropped 3 bases, with 14 bases sitting between them. Germline-derived CDR1 and CDR2 are MNHEY and SMNVEV (reference sequence). The CDR3 nucleotides read TGTGCCAGCAGTATGGGGCTGAATTACTACAATGAGCAGTTCTTC. This sequence encodes CASSMGLNYYNEQFF.

The J gene is TRBJ2-7, the V gene TRBV10-3; 9 bases fit TRBD1. The CDR3 runs 13 residues. The V gene end was trimmed by 6 bases and the J gene end by 5 bases; junction bases not matched to a gene: 5. The germline gives CDR1 ENHRY, CDR2 SYGVKD. Here the CDR3 reads CAISGQGRDEQYV. In DNA form, the CDR3 reads TGTGCCATCAGCGGACAGGGGAGGGACGAGCAGTACGTC.

This clonotype was picked up a small number of times. This chain joins TRBV6-1 and TRBJ2-3; either TRBD1 or TRBD2 may fit D (5 bases each). The CDR3 contains 15 residues. CDR1 is MNHNS, CDR2 SASEGT, per germline. With 6 bases removed from V and 4 bases from J, the gap between germline ends came to 17 bases. CDR3 in amino acids: CASSPRESLSDTQYF. The DNA of the CDR3 is TGTGCCAGCAGCCCCAGGGAGTCCCTCTCAGATACGCAGTATTTT.